This T cell receptor beta chain is from a study of blood T cell repertoires in COVID-19. Germline CDR1 reads MNHEY; CDR2 reads SMNVEV (reference sequence). There are 14 residues in the CDR3. The V gene lost 6 bases and the J gene lost 0 bases, with 6 bases spanning the gap. Here immunoSEQ multiplex PCR was the method, and the copy in TCRdb shows in-frame clones only, minus some. The sample has some 220,000 clones; around 81% are singletons. The chain is built from TRBV27 and TRBJ1-6; D is possibly TRBD1 (5 bases). What was sequenced was peripheral blood. The TCR comes from a woman between 70 and 85 years old with acute or convalescent COVID-19. The CDR3 sequence: CASRDISYNSPLHF. The CDR3 DNA sequence: TGTGCCAGCAGGGACATCTCCTATAATTCACCCCTCCACTTT.